The 30 T cell receptor beta chains presented below share a single source sample, sequenced in a study of blood T cell repertoires in COVID-19. Here immunoSEQ multiplex PCR was the method, and the copy in TCRdb shows in-frame clones only, minus some. The table records under 350,000 clones, 65% to 90% of them present only once. Sequencing was done on a sample of PBMCs or T cells enriched from blood (not recorded which). These TCRs come from a woman in her 40s with acute COVID-19.

A few counts support this clone. The chain has TRBV7-9 and TRBJ1-2, with TRBD1 as a possible D gene (6 bases). CDR3 size: 16 residues. Germline CDR1 is SEHNR and CDR2 is FQNEAQ (reference sequence). Trimming left V 3 bases short and J 6 bases short, with 20 bases between. This chain's CDR3 is CASSLGAGNRVNGYTF. Here the CDR3 DNA reads TGTGCCAGCAGCTTGGGGGCAGGCAATCGAGTAAATGGCTACACCTTC.

As concerns this clone: The sample holds other DNA sequences that translate to the same CDR3. The rearrangement joins TRBV3-1 (or the pseudogene TRBV3-2) to TRBJ1-6; D ambiguous. This CDR3 has 14 residues. The germline V gene has CDR1 LGHDT and CDR2 YNNKEL (reference sequence). Trimming cost V 0 bases and J 7 bases, with 7 bases left between them. The CDR3 loop is CASSQESGNSPLHF. The CDR3, as DNA: TGTGCCAGCAGCCAAGAAAGCGGGAATTCACCCCTCCACTTT.

This clone was seen once. This chain joins TRBV19 and TRBJ1-1; 10 positions match TRBD1. V trimming: 3 bases; J trimming: 9 bases; junction bases outside the gene matches: 4. CDR3 length equals 13 residues. CDR1 and CDR2 (germline): LNHDA, SQIVND (reference sequence). CDR3 DNA sequence: TGTGCCAGTAGTATCCAGACAGGGGGCAAAGCTTTCTTT. This gives the protein CASSIQTGGKAFF. Using reference TRBV19 and TRBJ1-1 for the parts outside the CDR3, the full variable domain is DGGITQSPKYLFRKEGQNVTLSCEQNLNHDAMYWYRQDPGQGLRLIYYSQIVNDFQKGDIAEGYSVSREKKESFPLTVTSAQKNPTAFYLCASSIQTGGKAFFGQGTRLTVV.

The chain uses TRBV28 and TRBJ2-7, with 11 bases identical to TRBD2. The CDR3 extends over 14 amino acids. The germline V gene encodes CDR1 MDHEN and CDR2 SYDVKM. J gave up 6 bases and V 5 bases, and 6 bases lay outside the gene matches. The CDR3 DNA follows: TGTGCCAGCAGTCCATTAGCGGGAGGGGGCGAGCAGTACTTC. Protein sequence: CASSPLAGGGEQYF.

This clone was counted between two and nine times. The rearrangement links TRBV5-4 to TRBJ1-2; TRBD1 matches 8 bases. The CDR3 length is 15 residues. The germline CDR1 and CDR2 sequences are SGHNT and YYREEE (reference sequence). The junction had 15 bases not matched to a gene; V was cut back by 4 bases and J by 10 bases. CDR3 coding DNA: TGTGCCAGCAGCACTCAAACGGACAGGGTGTCCTCCTACACCTTC. It codes for CASSTQTDRVSSYTF.

The chain joins TRBV19 to TRBJ1-2; D gene ambiguous. In germline, CDR1 is LNHDA, CDR2 SQIVND (reference sequence). Trimming removed 3 bases at V and 7 bases at J, with 18 bases between. This CDR3 region has 15 residues. Here the CDR3 DNA reads TGTGCCAGTAGTATCCCCGGCACGCGGTCTGGTGGCTACACCTTC. Its protein is CASSIPGTRSGGYTF.

V is TRBV11-1 and J is TRBJ2-7; 10 bases line up with TRBD1. The length of the CDR3 is 13 residues. Germline CDR1 and CDR2: SGHAT and FQDESV (reference sequence). After removal of 5 bases from V and 3 bases from J, the junction contained 1 base not matched to a gene. The CDR3 DNA is TGTGCCAGCAGCAGGGACAGGGGCTACGAGCAGTACTTC. Residues: CASSRDRGYEQYF.

This chain links TRBV6-2 or TRBV6-3 with TRBJ1-5, with a tentative D call TRBD1 (6 bases). Germline lookup yields CDR1 MNHEY and CDR2 SVGEGT. The V gene lost 6 bases and the J gene lost 2 bases, with 11 bases spanning the gap. This CDR3 contains 14 residues. This chain's CDR3 is CASSPQGRNQPQHF. CDR3 DNA sequence: TGTGCCAGCAGCCCACAGGGTCGCAATCAGCCCCAGCATTTT.

This chain uses TRBV23-1 with TRBJ2-5; D unclear. TRBV23-1 is reported as an ORF; its role is uncertain. The V gene lost 0 bases and the J gene lost 2 bases, with 7 bases spanning the gap. This CDR3 is built from 14 residues. CDR3 region: CASSQSARQETQYF. CDR3 sequence (DNA): TGCGCCAGCAGTCAATCAGCCCGTCAAGAGACCCAGTACTTC.

This clone was recorded only once. The chain couples TRBV18 to TRBJ1-5, with 8 bases identical to TRBD1. CDR1 is KGHSH and CDR2 is LQKENI in the germline V gene. J was trimmed by 7 bases and V by 1 base; bases with no gene match: 9. The CDR3 spans 16 residues. CDR3 residues: CASSPLAGGIEQPQHF. The CDR3 coding sequence is TGTGCCAGCTCACCACTGGCAGGGGGCATTGAACAGCCCCAGCATTTT.

The chain employs TRBV14 and TRBJ2-5; 8 bases are a match to TRBD2. The CDR3 covers 14 residues. Germline V gene data show CDR1 as SGHDN and CDR2 as FVKESK. V trimming: 6 bases; J trimming: 5 bases; junction bases outside the gene matches: 8. Written as DNA, the CDR3 is TGTGCCAGCAGTTTCGGGGGGGCCCGGGAGACCCAGTACTTC. Protein product: CASSFGGARETQYF.

The rearrangement uses TRBV9 and TRBJ1-4; maybe TRBD1 (5 bases). Germline V CDR1 and CDR2: SGDLS, YYNGEE. Trimming pared 0 bases from V and 5 bases from J, leaving 17 bases between. This CDR3 spans 17 amino acids. In DNA form, the CDR3 reads TGTGCCAGCAGCGTAGTTGGGCGGGGGGTGAGGAATGAAAAACTGTTTTTT. Its protein is CASSVVGRGVRNEKLFF.

This chain joins TRBV15 and TRBJ2-2, with a tentative D call TRBD2 (5 bases). The length of the CDR3 is 17 residues. CDR1 is LNHNV, CDR2 YYDKDF, per germline (reference sequence). The germline V and J ends were trimmed by 0 bases and 0 bases, with 11 bases remaining between them. The CDR3 loop is CATSRELRETNTGELFF. DNA for the CDR3: TGTGCCACCAGCAGAGAGTTGAGGGAAACGAACACCGGGGAGCTGTTTTTT.

DNA for the CDR3: TGTGCCAGCAGTTCCCCGGACAGGTACACAGATACGCAGTATTTT. It is translated as CASSSPDRYTDTQYF. The gene calls are TRBV6-5 and TRBJ2-3, with 7 bases lining up with TRBD1. The CDR3 is 15 residues long. Trimming at V came to 4 bases and at J to 2 bases, leaving 6 bases not matched to a gene. Germline V gene lookup returns CDR1 MNHEY and CDR2 SVGAGI.

The V and J genes are TRBV7-2 and TRBJ2-3; possibly TRBD2 for D (5 bases). In germline, CDR1 is SGHTA, CDR2 FQGNSA. Trimming shortened V by 5 bases and J by 6 bases, and 24 bases separated the two germline ends. There are 17 residues in the CDR3. The CDR3 DNA reads as TGTGCCAGCAGCCCACTAGTGGCCAAGGCAGATCCGGATACGCAGTATTTT. The encoded protein is CASSPLVAKADPDTQYF.

The rearrangement uses TRBV5-4 and TRBJ2-3; 10 nucleotides match TRBD2. This CDR3 comprises 15 residues. Germline V gives CDR1 SGHNT, CDR2 YYREEE (reference sequence). V was clipped by 2 bases and J by 3 bases; unmatched bases: 3. The CDR3 nucleotides are TGTGCCAGCAGCTTACCGGGACTAGCGACAGATACGCAGTATTTT. The encoded protein is CASSLPGLATDTQYF. Variable domain in full (rest from reference TRBV5-4 and TRBJ2-3): ETGVTQSPTHLIKTRGQQVTLRCSSQSGHNTVSWYQQALGQGPQFIFQYYREEENGRGNFPPRFSGLQFPNYSSELNVNALELDDSALYLCASSLPGLATDTQYFGPGTRLTVL.

This chain's CDR3 is CSASQHSESYEQYF. In nucleotides, the CDR3 is TGCAGTGCTAGTCAACACAGTGAGTCCTACGAGCAGTACTTC. This rearrangement joins TRBV20-1 to TRBJ2-7, with D unclear. This CDR3 is 14 amino acids long. Germline V gives CDR1 DFQATT, CDR2 SNEGSKA (reference sequence). V lost 3 bases and J lost 1, with 13 bases in between.

The chain has TRBV19 and TRBJ1-5; D is unresolved. The V end lost 4 bases, the J end lost 0 bases, and 16 bases lay between the germline ends. CDR1 and CDR2 (germline): LNHDA, SQIVND (reference sequence). This CDR3 is 17 amino acids long. CDR3 region: CASSRDPVTYSNQPQHF. CDR3 nucleotide sequence: TGTGCCAGTAGTAGAGACCCTGTCACTTATAGCAATCAGCCCCAGCATTTT.

This clone came up a few times. The rearrangement links TRBV19 to TRBJ2-7; 7 bases fit TRBD1. The CDR3 totals 15 residues. CDR1 and CDR2 (germline): LNHDA, SQIVND (reference sequence). The J segment lost 0 bases and the V segment lost 6 bases, leaving 8 bases of the junction unmatched. The CDR3 loop is CASRETGKSSYEQYF. In DNA form, the CDR3 reads TGTGCCAGTAGGGAGACAGGGAAGAGCTCCTACGAGCAGTACTTC.

The V gene is TRBV28, the J gene TRBJ2-7, with 8 bases that match TRBD2. The CDR3 length is 17 residues. Germline trimming cut 6 bases from V and 0 bases from J; bases unmatched to any gene: 13. The germline V gene encodes CDR1 MDHEN and CDR2 SYDVKM. The CDR3 DNA follows: TGTGCCAGCAGCTCCACCGGGACTAGGGGAAGCTCCTACGAGCAGTACTTC. Encoded protein: CASSSTGTRGSSYEQYF.

The CDR3 loop is CASSLGGRGEAFF. The DNA of the CDR3 is TGTGCCAGCAGCTTGGGAGGGAGGGGTGAAGCTTTCTTT. The J gene is TRBJ1-1, the V gene TRBV13; the D gene is possibly TRBD1 (5 bases). V was pared by 3 bases and J by 7 bases, with 12 bases between. The CDR3 runs to 13 residues. Germline values: CDR1 PRHDT, CDR2 FYEKMQ (reference sequence).

The rearrangement joins TRBV5-8 to TRBJ2-7; 7 positions agree with TRBD2. The CDR3 is made up of 14 amino acids. Per germline, CDR1 SGHTS and CDR2 YDEGEE. V lost 2 bases to trimming and J lost 1 base; unmatched junction nucleotides: 3. CDR3 region: CASSFGGESYEQYF. The DNA for the CDR3 is TGTGCCAGCAGCTTTGGGGGGGAGTCCTACGAGCAGTACTTC.

The chain uses TRBV4-1 and TRBJ2-3; possibly TRBD1 for D (6 bases). The germline V and J ends were trimmed by 4 bases and 0 bases, with 20 bases remaining between them. Germline V gene sequence: CDR1 MGHRA, CDR2 YSYEKL. This CDR3 is built from 18 residues. The CDR3 DNA follows: TGCGCCAGCAGCCGGTCGGGGCTGGACAGTGTTAGCACAGATACGCAGTATTTT. This sequence encodes CASSRSGLDSVSTDTQYF.

The V and J genes are TRBV13 and TRBJ1-1; the D is unclear. Between the trimmed V and J ends, which lost 5 bases and 5 bases, there was a span of 9 bases. The CDR3 runs 12 residues. The germline CDR1 and CDR2 sequences are PRHDT and FYEKMQ (reference sequence). CDR3 bases: TGTGCCAGCAGCCGCGGTGGAACTGAAGCTTTCTTT. This gives the protein CASSRGGTEAFF.

The chain is built from TRBV7-2 and TRBJ1-2; D is ambiguous. The V gene's germline CDR1 is SGHTA and CDR2 FQGNSA. V was clipped by 4 bases and J by 4 bases, with 13 bases between them. The CDR3 is 14 residues long. CDR3 in amino acids: CASSSQTGVYGYTF. DNA of the CDR3: TGTGCCAGCAGCTCCCAGACGGGAGTCTATGGCTACACCTTC.

V is TRBV6-5 and J is TRBJ2-2; possibly TRBD1 for D (6 bases). CDR1 and CDR2 from the germline V gene are MNHEY and SVGAGI. The V end lost 5 bases, the J end lost 2 bases, and 12 bases lay between the germline ends. CDR3 length equals 15 residues. CDR3 DNA: TGTGCCAGCAGTCCCAGGGGCCTAAACACCGGGGAGCTGTTTTTT. It encodes CASSPRGLNTGELFF.

This sequence joins TRBV5-1 and TRBJ2-1; 13 positions agree with TRBD2. The V segment lost 4 bases and the J segment 6 bases; nucleotides outside the gene matches: 4. The germline V gene encodes CDR1 SGHRS and CDR2 YFSETQ. This CDR3 is 15 amino acids long. The CDR3 DNA reads as TGCGCCAGCAGCCGGACTAGCGGGGGTTCCAATGAGCAGTTCTTC. Its protein product is CASSRTSGGSNEQFF.

The V call is TRBV6-5, the J call TRBJ1-2, with 9 bases identical to TRBD1. V dropped 5 bases and J dropped 6; count of bases not matched to a gene: 10. CDR3 length: 15 residues. CDR1 and CDR2 (germline): MNHEY, SVGAGI. CDR3 region: CASSPFTGQGHGYTF. CDR3 sequence (DNA): TGTGCCAGCAGTCCCTTTACCGGACAGGGGCATGGCTACACCTTC.

The gene calls are TRBV7-2 and TRBJ2-3; 8 positions agree with TRBD2. The length of the CDR3 is 15 residues. Germline trimming cut 2 bases from V and 4 bases from J; bases unmatched to any gene: 5. Germline V gene sequence: CDR1 SGHTA, CDR2 FQGNSA. This CDR3 reads CASSLRRGAPDTQYF. The CDR3 nucleotides are TGTGCCAGCAGCTTACGGCGGGGGGCCCCAGATACGCAGTATTTT. The variable domain in full, with the rest retrieved from reference TRBV7-2 and TRBJ2-3, is GAGVSQSPSNKVTEKGKDVELRCDPISGHTALYWYRQSLGQGLEFLIYFQGNSAPDKSGLPSDRFSAERTGGSVSTLTIQRTQQEDSAVYLCASSLRRGAPDTQYFGPGTRLTVL.

The genes are TRBV19 and TRBJ2-6; 8 nucleotides line up with TRBD1. V was pared by 10 bases and J by 0 bases, with 8 bases of the junction left unmatched. The CDR3 totals 16 residues. Germline assignment: CDR1 LNHDA and CDR2 SQIVND (reference sequence). The CDR3 protein is CATKGQGYSGANVLTF. CDR3 bases: TGTGCCACCAAAGGACAGGGCTACTCTGGGGCCAACGTCCTGACTTTC.